This is a list of T cell receptor beta chains from one sample in a study of early T cells in non-severe SARS-CoV-2 infection. TCRdb re-derived calls from the 5' RACE reads in MiXCR, one entry per CDR3 protein. The repertoire holds fewer than 80,000 distinct CDR3 sequences, with 12% as singletons. Sequenced input: whole blood. These receptors came from an adult who was a healthcare worker with PCR-confirmed SARS-CoV-2 infection or an uninfected control (not recorded which). Each CDR3 is given with its conserved first and last residue. Size is omitted from some rows. Given values are once, few, many or a class for expanded clones.

>TRBV7-3|few
CASSLRLGDTGELFF
>TRBV7-3|few
CASSLLAGGGEQFF
>TRBV7-3|-
CASSLFGRASTGELFF
>TRBV20-1|many
CSATPGGGLNNSPLHF
>TRBV20-1|many
CSVGDQTNNEQFF
>TRBV2|-
CASKASGRGSGELFF
>TRBV3-1|many
CASSPRGYYEQYF
>TRBV7-3|few
CASSLQTSGYNEQFF
>TRBV2|many
CASSQGELAATGELFF
>TRBV12-3/TRBV12-4|many
CASSLTRWETQYF
>TRBV7-6|many
CASTTGLAPYTDTQYF
>TRBV4-1|few
CASSQLRQSGYQPQHF
>TRBV5-1|few
CASSFDRANTGANVLTF
>TRBV28|many
CASSLRPTGRVIQYF
>TRBV7-2|few
CASSPSRLTDQPQHF
>TRBV7-2|many
CASSSSWVLAKNIQYF
>TRBV27|many
CASSSSGRAGRDTQYF
>TRBV5-6|few
CASSPMDRGSAGNTIYF
>TRBV9|many
CASSPGLASSYEQYF
>TRBV20-1|few
CSARTSGTTGELFF
>TRBV6-2/TRBV6-3|few
CASSYHEEQYF
>TRBV6-5|-
CASSSGEDYGYTF
>TRBV29-1|few
CSVAAGDYEQYF
>TRBV3-1|-
CASSPLSGQETQYF
>TRBV6-2/TRBV6-3|many
CASSYTEGGSYGYTF
>TRBV4-2|-
CASSQSLAGAYEQYF
>TRBV7-2|-
CASSLTGLETQYF
>TRBV6-4|many
CATQRDRLNSNQPQHF
>TRBV12-3/TRBV12-4|-
CASSLLSDIQETQYF
>TRBV6-6|-
CASSYGPRNTIYF
>TRBV7-9|-
CASRPGQGAPGANVLTF
>TRBV30|-
CAWRGGARNTEAFF
>TRBV5-1|many
CASSLSGTEYEQYF
>TRBV27|-
CASSPWQGIYNEQFF
>TRBV28|-
CASLGGSETQYF
>TRBV7-2|many
CASSLVGEKLFF
>TRBV30|many
CAWSGQASSGANVLTF
>TRBV5-1|-
CASSLGDRAMTDTQYF
>TRBV20-1|-
CSARRDRDTAELFF
>TRBV7-7|few
CASSVNGVEQYF
>TRBV20-1|many
CSARDRGRTDNSPLHF
>TRBV20-1|many
CSARDPGLTNEQFF
>TRBV6-5|few
CASRVGALSGANVLTF
>TRBV29-1|-
CSVVDEKPYEQYF
>TRBV4-2|-
CASSQGSLTETQYF
>TRBV7-2|-
CASSLTGSGVVTQYF
>TRBV3-1|-
CASSHPGRASETQYF
>TRBV12-3/TRBV12-4|-
CASSFLGGVTPFTDTQYF
>TRBV7-7|medium-sized
CASSPTGGELFF
>TRBV5-8|many
CASSLRGVPYGYTF
>TRBV7-3|few
CASSLFLGPSYEQYF
>TRBV28|many
CASRSPRDRGTREQYF
>TRBV12-3/TRBV12-4|many
CASSLDYQAQHF
>TRBV28|few
CASSSPKEGPKTQYF
>TRBV29-1|many
CSVEPGQGAGGELFF
>TRBV12-3/TRBV12-4|-
CASSFGVNSPLHF